These T cell receptor beta chains were read from a single sample in a study of monozygotic twins with cystic fibrosis. Repertoires were generated with immunoSEQ multiplex PCR, while TCRdb's copy carries only in-frame clones and drops some. The sample holds over 30,000 clones; approximately 65% are singletons and the top ten take 0.78%. The material sequenced was blood. Every receptor here comes from a girl aged 5-17 years with cystic fibrosis. The CDR3 runs from the conserved cysteine through the conserved F or W. D genes are given only for firm matches. The size field is filled for only some rows; it gives once, few, many or a size class.

V gene	clone size	J gene	D gene	CDR3 DNA	CDR3 protein
TRBV4-3	medium-sized	TRBJ2-1	TRBD2	TGCGCCAGCAGCCAGGATAGCGGGACGCTTTACAATGAGCAGTTCTTC	CASSQDSGTLYNEQFF
TRBV7-9	NA	TRBJ2-1	NA	TGTGCCACGTTTGAGGTGACAGTTCACAATGAGCAGTTCTTC	CATFEVTVHNEQFF
TRBV29-1	NA	TRBJ1-1	TRBD1	TGCAGCGTTGACCCGTCGGACAGGGGGCGAACTGAAGCTTTCTTT	CSVDPSDRGRTEAFF
TRBV19	NA	TRBJ1-2	NA	TGTGCCAGTAGTATAAGGAGTTATGGCTACACCTTC	CASSIRSYGYTF
TRBV7-9	few	TRBJ2-7	NA	TGTGCCAGCAGCTTACGGTGGTACGAGCAGTACTTC	CASSLRWYEQYF
TRBV6-5	NA	TRBJ1-1	NA	TGTGCCAGCTGGGGGGGGGCTGGGGACACTGAAGCTTTCTTT	CASWGGAGDTEAFF
TRBV29-1	NA	TRBJ2-1	NA	TGCAGCGTTGTTAGCAATGAGCAGTTCTTC	CSVVSNEQFF
TRBV29-1	NA	TRBJ1-3	NA	TGCAGCGTTGCAGGGTTCTCTGGAAACACCATATATTTT	CSVAGFSGNTIYF
TRBV19	NA	TRBJ1-2	TRBD1	TGTGCCAGTAGTCTTTACCTCACAGGGGTCGGCTACACCTTC	CASSLYLTGVGYTF
TRBV7-9	few	TRBJ1-2	NA	TGTGCCAGCAGCTTAGCGGCAGCGGTCGGCTACACCTTC	CASSLAAAVGYTF
TRBV19	few	TRBJ1-4	NA	TGTGCCAGTAGTAACGATGAAAAACTGTTTTTT	CASSNDEKLFF
TRBV5-1	NA	TRBJ2-1	TRBD2	TGCGCCAGCAGGCGCTGGACTAGCGGCTCCTACAATGAGCAGTTCTTC	CASRRWTSGSYNEQFF
TRBV4-1	NA	TRBJ2-7	TRBD2	TGCGCCAGCAGCCAAGTTAAGGAGACTAGCGGCTACGAGCAGTACTTC	CASSQVKETSGYEQYF
TRBV29-1	NA	TRBJ2-3	NA	TGCAGCGTCAGAGCCAGGGCAGTGACTACGCAGTATTTT	CSVRARAVTTQYF
TRBV9	NA	TRBJ2-5	NA	TGTGCCAGCAGCGTAGGGGAACTACAAGAGACCCAGTACTTC	CASSVGELQETQYF
TRBV6-1	NA	TRBJ2-7	TRBD1	TGTGCCAGCAAGAAAGAGACAGGGGGCGTCTACGAGCAGTACTTC	CASKKETGGVYEQYF
TRBV15	NA	TRBJ2-1	NA	TGTGCCACCCGAACGGAGATCCCACTGAGTAATGAGCAGTTCTTC	CATRTEIPLSNEQFF
TRBV30	NA	TRBJ2-3	TRBD2	TGTGCCTGGGGAGATAGCCCAGGGAGCGGGAGGGTGGATACGCAGTATTTT	CAWGDSPGSGRVDTQYF
TRBV29-1	NA	TRBJ2-1	TRBD2	TGCAGCGTTGTATTACTAGCGGGATACAATGAGCAGTTCTTC	CSVVLLAGYNEQFF
TRBV7-7	NA	TRBJ2-3	NA	TGTGCTAGCAGCTTTCACCGAGAGGATACGCAGTATTTT	CASSFHREDTQYF
TRBV6-6	NA	TRBJ2-7	NA	TGTGCCAGCAGGGGGAGGTACGAGCAGTACTTC	CASRGRYEQYF
TRBV6-6	NA	TRBJ2-3	NA	TGTGCCAGCAGTTACCTAGGGGCAGATACGCAGTATTTT	CASSYLGADTQYF
TRBV27	NA	TRBJ1-4	TRBD1	TGTGCCAGCAGGCCTACAGGGGAGAATGAAAAACTGTTTTTT	CASRPTGENEKLFF
TRBV27	NA	TRBJ1-2	NA	TGTGCCAGCCGGACCCCCGGTGGCTACACCTTC	CASRTPGGYTF
TRBV5-1	NA	TRBJ2-4	NA	TGCGCCAGCAGCTTGGACACGACACGAGCCAAAAACATTCAGTACTTC	CASSLDTTRAKNIQYF
TRBV7-9	few	TRBJ2-1	NA	TGTGCCAGCAGCTCCGGACCTATTGAGCAGTTCTTC	CASSSGPIEQFF
TRBV5-4	NA	TRBJ2-5	NA	TGTGCCAGCAGCTTTTCAGGGTCGGGGGAGACCCAGTACTTC	CASSFSGSGETQYF
TRBV6-1	NA	TRBJ2-6	NA	TGTGCCAGCAGTGTCAGGGGTGGGAGCTCTGGGGCCAACGTCCTGACTTTC	CASSVRGGSSGANVLTF
TRBV30	few	TRBJ1-1	NA	TGTGCCTGGGAGACGAGGAACACTGAAGCTTTCTTT	CAWETRNTEAFF
TRBV18	NA	TRBJ1-4	NA	TGTGCCAGCTCACCACTGGCATCAGAGCGTGAAAAACTGTTTTTT	CASSPLASEREKLFF
TRBV18	NA	TRBJ1-1	NA	TGTGCCAGCTCAGGGGGGGGGAACACTGAAGCTTTCTTT	CASSGGGNTEAFF
TRBV6-1	NA	TRBJ2-1	NA	TGTGCCAGCAGTGAAATTCTATGGTACAATGAGCAGTTCTTC	CASSEILWYNEQFF
TRBV6-5	NA	TRBJ1-2	NA	TGTGCCAGCAGTCCTCGGGGCCCGGAGGGCTACACCTTC	CASSPRGPEGYTF
TRBV27	few	TRBJ1-5	TRBD1	TGTGCCAGCAGTTTATCGAAGGGGGCCGCCCCTACGCCCCAGCATTTT	CASSLSKGAAPTPQHF
TRBV29-1	NA	TRBJ2-1	NA	TGCAGCGTTGGGAAAAGACAGGACAATGAGCAGTTCTTC	CSVGKRQDNEQFF
TRBV5-1	NA	TRBJ1-1	NA	TGCGCCAGCAGCCTAGGGACGGCGAACACTGAAGCTTTCTTT	CASSLGTANTEAFF
TRBV4-3	NA	TRBJ1-2	TRBD1	TGCGCCAGCAGCCCTGATCAGGGACAGTTATATGGCTACACCTTC	CASSPDQGQLYGYTF
TRBV19	NA	TRBJ2-7	TRBD2	TGTGCCAGTAGAAAAGGGAGGGCGGAACCAACTAGCGGCGTAAACTACGAGCAGTACTTC	CASRKGRAEPTSGVNYEQYF
TRBV18	NA	TRBJ2-3	NA	TGTGCCAGCTGGGCTAGCGAATACACAGATACGCAGTATTTT	CASWASEYTDTQYF
TRBV25-1	once	TRBJ2-5	NA	TGTGCCAGCAGACACAGTTTTCAGACCCAGTACTTC	CASRHSFQTQYF
TRBV11-2	few	TRBJ1-1	NA	TGTGCCAGCAGCTTAGCACGGAACACTGAAGCTTTCTTT	CASSLARNTEAFF
TRBV19	NA	TRBJ2-7	NA	TGTGCCAGTAGTTCTTTTGGCGGCTACGAGCAGTACTTC	CASSSFGGYEQYF
TRBV28	once	TRBJ2-5	TRBD2	TGTGCCAGCAGAGTTACGGGACTAGCGGGAGAGACCCAGTACTTC	CASRVTGLAGETQYF
TRBV6-5	NA	TRBJ1-4	TRBD1	TGTGCCAGCAGTTTCACGGGACAGGGTGAAAAACTGTTTTTT	CASSFTGQGEKLFF
TRBV4-3	few	TRBJ1-1	NA	TGCGCCAGCAGCCAAGGTGTAGACACTGAAGCTTTCTTT	CASSQGVDTEAFF
TRBV19	NA	TRBJ2-2	TRBD2	TGTGCCAGTAGTATCTACCTAGCGGGAGAGGACACCGGGGAGCTGTTTTTT	CASSIYLAGEDTGELFF
TRBV9	NA	TRBJ1-1	TRBD1	TGTGCCAGCAGCGCCACGACAGGGTCTGAAGCTTTCTTT	CASSATTGSEAFF
TRBV25-1	NA	TRBJ1-4	TRBD1	TGTGCCAGCAGTGAATGGGGGACAGGGATAGGAAAACTGTTTTTT	CASSEWGTGIGKLFF
TRBV2	few	TRBJ2-7	NA	TGTGCCACCTTGGGGGGAGGCGAGCAGTACTTC	CATLGGGEQYF
TRBV28	NA	TRBJ2-3	NA	TGTGCCAGCAGGCCCACCGGCAGCACAGATACGCAGTATTTT	CASRPTGSTDTQYF